The 16 T cell receptor beta chains below all came from one sample that was sequenced in a study of PD-1 blockade in classical Hodgkin lymphoma (dated by TCRdb to about 2020). The library was obtained by the immunoSEQ multiplex PCR assay. This is the immuneACCESS table as TCRdb keeps it, with only in-frame sequences that have V and J called. A part of the clones is gone; compared with another copy, unresolved V genes explain less than half, and the rest is unexplained. Counted in this sample were 15,000 to 20,000 clones; more than 60% of them appeared once. The leading ten clones occupy about 5% of the sample. Explained via the paper, the time point label denotes: cycle 1 day 1 (C1D1), immediately before nivolumab initiation. Relapse after autologous stem cell transplantation had occurred in all trial patients, and cohorts A, B and C were distinguished by prior brentuximab vedotin exposure. Sequencing used peripheral blood mononuclear cells (PBMCs), obtained at baseline. These receptors came from a human donor with classical Hodgkin lymphoma.

This sequence joins TRBV19 and TRBJ1-2; D call uncertain. There are 13 residues in the CDR3. Deletions cut 3 bases from V and 5 bases from J, with 10 bases between. The germline CDR1 and CDR2 sequences are LNHDA and SQIVND (reference sequence). The CDR3 sequence is CASSILPGYGYTF. The CDR3 DNA reads as TGTGCCAGTAGTATCCTTCCTGGGTATGGCTACACCTTC.

On this clone: At the DNA level, this CDR3 is encoded by other sequences in the same sample as well. The gene calls are TRBV9 and TRBJ1-3; no firm D call. This CDR3 is 13 amino acids long. V was clipped by 0 bases and J by 1 base, with 2 bases between them. Germline lookup yields CDR1 SGDLS and CDR2 YYNGEE. CDR3 residues: CASSVGSGNTIYF. CDR3 sequence (DNA): TGTGCCAGCAGCGTAGGGTCTGGAAACACCATATATTTT.

This clone was counted a single time. The chain employs TRBV7-3 and TRBJ2-3; 9 positions agree with TRBD2. V was clipped by 1 base and J by 5 bases; unmatched bases: 1. The CDR3 is 14 amino acids. CDR1 and CDR2 (germline): SGHTA, FQGTGA. The CDR3 bases are TGTGCCAGCAGCTTAATAGCGGGAGAAGATACGCAGTATTTT. Amino acid sequence: CASSLIAGEDTQYF.

The V gene is TRBV19, the J gene TRBJ1-1; D is uncertain. V was trimmed by 2 bases and J by 5 bases, leaving 12 bases between them. Germline V gene data show CDR1 as LNHDA and CDR2 as SQIVND (reference sequence). The CDR3 spans 14 residues. The CDR3 loop is CASSIYKEGTEAFF. The CDR3 DNA reads as TGTGCCAGTAGTATATATAAGGAGGGAACTGAAGCTTTCTTT.

V usage is TRBV7-9 and J usage is TRBJ2-4; D gene unclear. The germline V gene has CDR1 SEHNR and CDR2 FQNEAQ (reference sequence). V was clipped by 2 bases and J by 6 bases, with 20 bases between them. This CDR3 has 17 amino acids. The CDR3 is CASSLNFYGPQLNIQYF. The DNA of the CDR3 is TGTGCCAGCAGCTTAAACTTCTACGGACCCCAACTAAACATTCAGTACTTC.

This chain joins TRBV21-1 and TRBJ2-7; the table's D call of TRBD2 was not tested on the DNA. TRBV21-1 is a known pseudogene. The CDR3 loop spans 16 amino acids. CDR3 region: CASSNGVATRLDEQYF. CDR3 nucleotide sequence: TGTGCCAGCAGTAACGGGGTAGCTACACGGTTAGACGAGCAGTACTTC.

The chain links TRBV11-2 to TRBJ1-2, with D unclear. The V gene's germline CDR1 is SGHAT and CDR2 FQNNGV. V was trimmed by 4 bases and J by 5 bases, leaving 5 bases between them. This CDR3 spans 11 amino acids. The CDR3 loop is CASSYQYGYTF. CDR3 sequence (DNA): TGTGCCAGCAGCTACCAATATGGCTACACCTTC. Based on the CDR3 plus reference TRBV11-2 and TRBJ1-2, the full variable domain is EAGVAQSPRYKIIEKRQSVAFWCNPISGHATLYWYQQILGQGPKLLIQFQNNGVVDDSQLPKDRFSAERLKGVDSTLKIQPAKLEDSAVYLCASSYQYGYTFGSGTRLTVV.

The J gene is TRBJ2-1, the V gene TRBV21-1; TRBD2 reflects the table's D call only, with no check against the DNA. TRBV21-1 is a pseudogene. This CDR3 comprises 17 residues. CDR3 DNA: TGTGCCAGCAGCAAAGCGCTGGGCGGGAGCTCCTACAATGAGCAGTTCTTC. It translates to CASSKALGGSSYNEQFF.

The chain carries TRBV18 and TRBJ2-7; TRBD2 matches at 8 bases. Germline V gene sequence: CDR1 KGHSH, CDR2 LQKENI. The CDR3 is made up of 15 amino acids. Trimming removed 2 bases from V and 0 bases from J; junction bases left unmatched: 3. The CDR3 DNA follows: TGTGCCAGCTCACCATCCCTAGCGGGCTCCTACGAGCAGTACTTC. Amino acids: CASSPSLAGSYEQYF.

The chain recombines TRBV30 with TRBJ2-3; unclear D gene. Trimming took 0 bases from V and 2 from J, leaving 15 bases between them. Per the germline V gene, CDR1 is GTSNPN and CDR2 is SVGIG (reference sequence). The CDR3 loop spans 16 amino acids. DNA of the CDR3: TGTGCCTGGAGTGTAGGTTCGAAGGTTGTCACAGATACGCAGTATTTT. Protein sequence: CAWSVGSKVVTDTQYF.

The chain links TRBV29-1 to TRBJ1-1, with 9 bases that match TRBD1. The CDR3 spans 14 residues. Germline CDR1 is SQVTM and CDR2 is ANQGSEA. V shed 5 bases, J shed 4 bases, and the junction held 8 bases outside the gene matches. CDR3 amino acids: CSVRGQGRGTEAFF. CDR3 sequence (DNA): TGCAGCGTTAGGGGACAGGGTCGGGGCACTGAAGCTTTCTTT. Supplemented by reference TRBV29-1 and TRBJ1-1, the full variable domain reads SAVISQKPSRDICQRGTSLTIQCQVDSQVTMMFWYRQQPGQSLTLIATANQGSEATYESGFVIDKFPISRPNLTFSTLTVSNMSPEDSSIYLCSVRGQGRGTEAFFGQGTRLTVV.

The chain has TRBV6-5 and TRBJ2-3; no firm D call. The V gene's germline CDR1 is MNHEY and CDR2 SVGAGI. Trimming took 2 bases from V and 1 from J, leaving 4 bases between them. The CDR3 has 13 amino acids. CDR3 DNA sequence: TGTGCCAGCAGTTACCCAGGCACAGATACGCAGTATTTT. Protein: CASSYPGTDTQYF.

The CDR3 DNA is TGTGCCAGCAGTCTCGACAGGGACACGACCTACGAGCAGTACTTC. The encoded protein is CASSLDRDTTYEQYF. This chain joins TRBV11-2 and TRBJ2-7; 7 bases map to TRBD1. The CDR3 loop spans 15 amino acids. V shed 6 bases, J shed 2 bases, and the junction held 10 bases outside the gene matches. Germline CDR1 SGHAT, CDR2 FQNNGV.

The chain combines TRBV5-4 with TRBJ2-7, with D tentatively TRBD2 (6 bases). Trimming removed 4 bases at V and 5 bases at J, with 16 bases between. This CDR3 region has 14 residues. The germline V gene has CDR1 SGHNT and CDR2 YYREEE (reference sequence). This CDR3 is CASSQRGVSHEQYF. The CDR3 DNA reads as TGTGCCAGCAGCCAACGCGGGGTTTCCCACGAGCAGTACTTC.

The chain uses TRBV5-1 and TRBJ1-5; the D gene is possibly TRBD1 (5 bases). V lost 4 bases and J 2 bases, leaving 16 bases between the germline ends. In germline, CDR1 is SGHRS, CDR2 YFSETQ. CDR3 length: 16 residues. CDR3 DNA: TGCGCCAGCAGCCCGGGGGGGGAGAGTGGCAATCAGCCCCAGCATTTT. The encoded protein is CASSPGGESGNQPQHF.

The CDR3 is CSATGTINTGELFF. The CDR3 bases are TGCAGCGCCACCGGGACTATAAACACCGGGGAGCTGTTTTTT. V gene TRBV29-1 combines with J gene TRBJ2-2, with TRBD2 matching 7 bases. The CDR3 extends over 14 amino acids. Trimming at V came to 7 bases and at J to 2 bases, leaving 7 bases not matched to a gene. From germline, CDR1 is SQVTM and CDR2 ANQGSEA.